This T cell receptor (beta chain) was identified in a study of early T cells in non-severe SARS-CoV-2 infection. This CDR3 comprises 11 residues. The ends were cut back, 4 bases at V and 1 base at J, with 1 base in the middle. Per germline, CDR1 MGHDK and CDR2 SYGVNS. Unique molecular identifiers were affixed to single, distinct cDNA molecules. Each CDR3 protein is one row after TCRdb ran MiXCR on the 5' RACE reads. Among more than 65,000 distinct CDR3 sequences listed, approximately 12% were seen once. This clonotype has at least ten counts. This receptor was identified in an adult who was a healthcare worker with PCR-confirmed SARS-CoV-2 infection or an uninfected control (not recorded which). This sequence joins TRBV25-1 and TRBJ2-5; D uncertain. Sequenced material: whole blood. The CDR3 DNA sequence: TGTGCCAGCAGTGCCCAAGAGACCCAGTACTTC. Protein product: CASSAQETQYF.